The present TCR beta chain was sequenced within a study of graft-versus-host responses after intestinal transplantation. The overall study: For approximately three years after anti-thymocyte globulin induction, all recipients took tacrolimus and steroids.

This table comes from immunoSEQ multiplex PCR, and its TCRdb copy is limited to in-frame clones, with some not included. The sample yields about 39,000 clones, 85% to 95% seen once. The CDR3 extends over 15 amino acids. The germline V gene encodes CDR1 MNHEY and CDR2 SMNVEV (reference sequence). Remarks on this clone: Its target is not known. Relative to the germline gene, one junction end is altered; a read error may explain this.

Study-wide results and caveats: The marrow of recipients harbored GvH clones, and ileum or blood showed some of them first. Peak circulating GvH clone levels were associated with early post-transplant HvG declines. High graft-versus-host to host-versus-graft clonal ratios were found in allografts of patients who had graft-donor T cell macrochimerism.

The TCR originated in a human donor who was the organ donor for an intestinal transplant. Sequenced material: unstimulated CD8+ T cells sorted from spleen or lymph node cells, taken before transplant. V gene TRBV27 combines with J gene TRBJ2-7; 9 nucleotides agree with TRBD2. CDR3 in amino acids: CASSPRSGSSHEQYF. The CDR3 coding sequence is TGTGCCAGCAGTCCGCGTAGCGGGAGCTCCCACGAGCAGTACTTC.